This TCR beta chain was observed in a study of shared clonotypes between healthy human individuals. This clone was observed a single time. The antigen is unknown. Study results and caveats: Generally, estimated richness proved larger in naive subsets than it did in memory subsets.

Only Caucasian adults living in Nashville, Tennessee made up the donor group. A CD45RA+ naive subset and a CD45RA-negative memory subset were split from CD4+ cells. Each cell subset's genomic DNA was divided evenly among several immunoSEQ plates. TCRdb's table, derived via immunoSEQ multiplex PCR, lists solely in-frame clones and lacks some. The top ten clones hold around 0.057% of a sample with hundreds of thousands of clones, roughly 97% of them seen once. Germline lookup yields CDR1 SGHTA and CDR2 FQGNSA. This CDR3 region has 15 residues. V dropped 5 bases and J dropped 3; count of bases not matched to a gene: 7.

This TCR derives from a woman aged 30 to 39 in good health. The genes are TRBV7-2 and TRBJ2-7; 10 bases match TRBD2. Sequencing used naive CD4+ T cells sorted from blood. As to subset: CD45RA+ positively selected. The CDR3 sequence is CASSVLAGAIYEQYF. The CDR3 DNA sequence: TGTGCCAGCAGCGTCCTAGCGGGAGCTATCTACGAGCAGTACTTC.